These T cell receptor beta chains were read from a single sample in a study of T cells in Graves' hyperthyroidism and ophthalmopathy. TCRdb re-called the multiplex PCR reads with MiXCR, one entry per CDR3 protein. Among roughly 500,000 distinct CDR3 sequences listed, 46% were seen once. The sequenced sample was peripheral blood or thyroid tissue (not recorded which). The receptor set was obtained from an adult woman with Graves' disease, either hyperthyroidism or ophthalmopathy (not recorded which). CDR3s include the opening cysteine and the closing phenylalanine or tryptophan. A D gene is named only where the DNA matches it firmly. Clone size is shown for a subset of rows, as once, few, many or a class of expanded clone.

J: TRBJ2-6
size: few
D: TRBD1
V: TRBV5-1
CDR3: CASSMDRVSGANVLTF
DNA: TGCGCCAGCAGCATGGACAGGGTCTCTGGGGCCAACGTCCTGACTTTC

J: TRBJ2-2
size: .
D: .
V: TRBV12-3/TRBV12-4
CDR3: CASAGVAGELFF
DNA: TGTGCCAGCGCCGGTGTCGCCGGGGAGCTGTTTTTT

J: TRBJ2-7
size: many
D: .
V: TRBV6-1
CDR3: CASSEVRFSYEQYF
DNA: TGTGCCAGCAGTGAAGTTCGGTTCTCCTACGAGCAGTACTTC

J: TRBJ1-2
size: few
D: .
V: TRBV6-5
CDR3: CASSYSGLLYGYTF
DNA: TGTGCCAGCAGTTACTCGGGCCTGCTGTATGGCTACACCTTC

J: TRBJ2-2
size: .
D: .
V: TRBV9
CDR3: CASSARPTGELFF
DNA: TGTGCCAGCAGCGCGAGGCCGACCGGGGAGCTGTTTTTT

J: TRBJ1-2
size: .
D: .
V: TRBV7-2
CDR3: CASSRNRNTGGYTF
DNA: TGTGCCAGCAGCAGGAACAGGAACACTGGTGGCTACACCTTC

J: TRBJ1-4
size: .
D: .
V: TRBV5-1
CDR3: CASSPDGTTNEKLFF
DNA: TGCGCCAGCAGCCCTGACGGAACAACTAATGAAAAACTGTTTTTT

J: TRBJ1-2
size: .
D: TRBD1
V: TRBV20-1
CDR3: CSAERGTGGTYGYTF
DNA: TGCAGTGCGGAGAGAGGGACAGGGGGAACCTATGGCTACACCTTC

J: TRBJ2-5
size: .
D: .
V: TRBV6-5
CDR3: CASSYGGLETQYF
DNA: TGTGCCAGCAGTTACGGGGGGCTAGAGACCCAGTACTTC

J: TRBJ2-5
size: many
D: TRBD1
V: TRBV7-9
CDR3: CASSLALGTGETQYF
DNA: TGTGCCAGCAGCTTAGCGCTTGGGACAGGAGAGACCCAGTACTTC

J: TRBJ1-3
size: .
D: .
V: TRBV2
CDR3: CASSLGIVGNTIYF
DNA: TGTGCCAGCAGTTTAGGGATCGTGGGAAACACCATATATTTT

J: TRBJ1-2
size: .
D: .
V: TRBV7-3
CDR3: CASSLTQWGLGYTF
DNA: TGTGCCAGCAGCTTAACCCAATGGGGGCTTGGCTACACCTTC

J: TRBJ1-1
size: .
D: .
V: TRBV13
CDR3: CASSPAGRTKAFF
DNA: TGTGCCAGCAGCCCCGCGGGGAGGACGAAAGCTTTCTTT

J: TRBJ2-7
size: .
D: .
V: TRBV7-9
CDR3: CASSPGVSNEQYF
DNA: TGTGCCAGCAGCCCTGGGGTGTCCAACGAGCAGTACTTC

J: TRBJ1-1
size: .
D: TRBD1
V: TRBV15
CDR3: CATSRDRTGVDTEAFF
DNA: TGTGCCACCAGCAGAGATCGGACAGGGGTAGACACTGAAGCTTTCTTT

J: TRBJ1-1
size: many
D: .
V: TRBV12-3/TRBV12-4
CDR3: CASSLMGFGTEAFF
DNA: TGTGCCAGCAGTTTAATGGGGTTCGGCACTGAAGCTTTCTTT

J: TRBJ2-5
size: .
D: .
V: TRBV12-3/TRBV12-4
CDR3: CASSQAGTQETQYF
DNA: TGTGCCAGCAGCCAGGCAGGGACCCAAGAGACCCAGTACTTC

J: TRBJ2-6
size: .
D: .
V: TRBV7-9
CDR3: CASSPTESSWANVLTF
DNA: TGTGCCAGCAGCCCAACTGAATCGTCCTGGGCCAACGTCCTGACTTTC

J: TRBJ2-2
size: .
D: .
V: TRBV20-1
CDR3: CSARDRTNTGGLFF
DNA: TGCAGTGCCCGAGACCGGACGAACACCGGGGGGCTGTTTTTT

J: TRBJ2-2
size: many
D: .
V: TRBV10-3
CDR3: CAISEEGHQIGGTGELFF
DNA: TGTGCCATCAGTGAGGAGGGACATCAAATTGGTGGCACCGGGGAGCTGTTTTTT

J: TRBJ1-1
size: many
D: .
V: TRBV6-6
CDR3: CASIPGLGIMNTEAFF
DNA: TGTGCCAGCATACCGGGACTGGGGATAATGAACACTGAAGCTTTCTTT

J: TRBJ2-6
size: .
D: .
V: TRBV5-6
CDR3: CASSSKFGANVLTF
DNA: TGTGCCAGCAGCTCAAAATTCGGGGCCAACGTCCTGACTTTC

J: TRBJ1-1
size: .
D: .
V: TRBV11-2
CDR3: CASSPRSGVKAFF
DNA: TGTGCCAGCAGCCCCCGTTCCGGCGTGAAAGCTTTCTTT

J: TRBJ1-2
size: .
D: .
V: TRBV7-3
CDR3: CASSLDPTGRYGYTF
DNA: TGTGCCAGCAGCTTAGATCCCACAGGGCGGTATGGCTACACCTTC

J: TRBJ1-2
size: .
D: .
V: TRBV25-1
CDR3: CASSLSRNYGHTF
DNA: TGTGCCAGCAGTTTAAGTCGGAACTATGGCCACACCTTC

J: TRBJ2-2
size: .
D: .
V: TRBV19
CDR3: CASSIYRTDYTGELFF
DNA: TGTGCCAGTAGTATCTACCGTACAGATTACACCGGGGAGCTGTTTTTT

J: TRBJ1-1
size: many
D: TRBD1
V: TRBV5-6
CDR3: CASSLGDRAATEAFF
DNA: TGTGCCAGCAGCTTGGGCGACAGGGCGGCCACTGAAGCTTTCTTT

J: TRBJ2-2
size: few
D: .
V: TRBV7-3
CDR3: CASSFRWNTGELFF
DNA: TGTGCCAGCAGCTTTCGGTGGAACACCGGGGAGCTGTTTTTT

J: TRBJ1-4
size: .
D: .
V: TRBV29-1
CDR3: CSVEVGQGILF
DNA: .